The 30 T cell receptor beta chains presented below share a single source sample, sequenced in a study of response to subunit inactivated influenza vaccine. TCRdb re-called the RT-PCR reads through MiXCR, storing one row per CDR3 protein. The sample carries under 200,000 distinct CDR3 sequences, 9.5% to 12% recorded once. The starting material was CD8+ T cells sorted from PBMCs, obtained 23 months after vaccination. The receptors here all came from a man between 50 and 75 years old who received an inactivated influenza vaccine.

A few counts support this clonotype. The chain carries TRBV29-1 and TRBJ2-5; D ambiguous. Germline CDR1 and CDR2: SQVTM and ANQGSEA. This CDR3 is 10 amino acids long. The V gene lost 7 bases and the J gene lost 6 bases, with 9 bases spanning the gap. CDR3 sequence: CSAFAQTQYF. The CDR3 DNA follows: TGCAGCGCTTTCGCACAGACCCAGTACTTC. The variable domain in full, completed from reference TRBV29-1 and TRBJ2-5, reads SAVISQKPSRDICQRGTSLTIQCQVDSQVTMMFWYRQQPGQSLTLIATANQGSEATYESGFVIDKFPISRPNLTFSTLTVSNMSPEDSSIYLCSAFAQTQYFGPGTRLLVL.

This clonotype was picked up a small number of times. CDR3 bases: TGTGCCAGCAGTCCGCGACTAGCGGGAGTCTCCTACGAGCAGTACTTC. This gives the protein CASSPRLAGVSYEQYF. The chain is built from TRBV28 and TRBJ2-7; 12 positions agree with TRBD2. CDR1 is MDHEN, CDR2 SYDVKM, per germline. The CDR3 length is 16 residues. Unmatched junction bases numbered 5, after V lost 5 bases and J lost 0 bases.

The J gene is TRBJ1-5, the V gene TRBV4-2, with D uncertain. This CDR3 has 15 residues. From germline, CDR1 is LGHNA and CDR2 YNFKEQ. Trimming took off 0 bases at V and 4 bases at J, with 10 bases between the two ends. In DNA form, the CDR3 reads TGTGCCAGCAGCCAAGAGGTCACGGCGAATCAGCCCCAGCATTTT. It encodes CASSQEVTANQPQHF.

Turning to this clonotype: This may arise from a read error, as a much more abundant clone is one base away. J is TRBJ2-3 and V is TRBV12-3 or TRBV12-4, with 7 bases fitting TRBD1. This CDR3 spans 14 amino acids. The CDR3 region has the DNA TGTGCCAGCAGTCGACAGAGTGGGACAGATACGCAGAATTTT. It codes for CASSRQSGTDTQNF.

This clonotype was seen a handful of times. The V and J genes are TRBV5-1 and TRBJ1-2; D call uncertain. The CDR3 consists of 13 residues. V lost 3 bases and J 6 bases, leaving 12 bases between the germline ends. CDR1 is SGHRS, CDR2 YFSETQ, per germline. This chain's CDR3 is CASSSEAPDGYTF. As DNA, the CDR3 is TGCGCCAGCAGCTCCGAGGCCCCGGATGGCTACACCTTC.

This chain uses TRBV12-3 or TRBV12-4 with TRBJ1-4; TRBD1 matches at 7 bases. Trimming removed 11 bases from V and 3 bases from J; junction bases left unmatched: 24. This CDR3 comprises 19 residues. CDR3 nucleotides: TGTGCCTTCAGTTTAAGGGTCGGCAGGGGGAGATTCGCTAATGAAAAACTGTTTTTT. This encodes CAFSLRVGRGRFANEKLFF.

This clonotype was picked up many times. The chain carries TRBV29-1 and TRBJ2-5; the match to TRBD1 covers 7 bases. The V and J ends lost 7 bases and 2 bases, in that order; junction bases with no gene match: 1. The CDR3 runs to 11 residues. Germline CDR1 SQVTM, CDR2 ANQGSEA. The CDR3 DNA reads as TGCAGCGCGGACAGGCAAGAGACCCAGTACTTC. This encodes CSADRQETQYF. Based on the CDR3 plus reference TRBV29-1 and TRBJ2-5, the full variable domain is SAVISQKPSRDICQRGTSLTIQCQVDSQVTMMFWYRQQPGQSLTLIATANQGSEATYESGFVIDKFPISRPNLTFSTLTVSNMSPEDSSIYLCSADRQETQYFGPGTRLLVL.

The V call is TRBV2, the J call TRBJ1-5; D unresolved. V lost 6 bases and J lost 4, with 19 bases in between. This CDR3 has 16 residues. Looked up from germline, CDR1 is SNHLY and CDR2 is FYNNEI. The CDR3 loop is CASSFGPLTLNQPQHF. As DNA, the CDR3 is TGTGCCAGCAGCTTCGGACCGCTAACCTTGAATCAGCCCCAGCATTTT.

The CDR3 sequence is CASRRTGEHNSPLHF. The CDR3, as DNA: TGTGCCAGTAGGAGGACAGGGGAGCACAATTCACCCCTCCACTTT. V usage is TRBV19 and J usage is TRBJ1-6; TRBD1 matches at 9 bases. The CDR3 consists of 15 residues. V lost 6 bases, J lost 7 bases, and 7 bases stayed unmatched. The germline V gene encodes CDR1 LNHDA and CDR2 SQIVND (reference sequence).

The chain carries TRBV6-2 or TRBV6-3 and TRBJ2-2; the D call may be TRBD1 or TRBD2 (5 bases each). With 2 bases removed from V and 6 bases from J, the gap between germline ends came to 13 bases. Germline values: CDR1 MNHEY, CDR2 SVGEGT. The CDR3 covers 15 residues. The CDR3, as DNA: TGTGCCAGCAGTTACGAGGGGAGTGGTGCCGGGGAGCTGTTTTTT. It is translated as CASSYEGSGAGELFF.

The rearrangement links TRBV4-3 to TRBJ2-7, with TRBD1 as a possible D gene (5 bases). Trimming left V 3 bases short and J 2 bases short, with 14 bases between. The CDR3 is 15 amino acids. Germline V CDR1 and CDR2: LGHNA, YSLEER. The CDR3 sequence: CASSHGSQGTYEQYF. The CDR3, as DNA: TGCGCCAGCAGCCATGGTAGTCAGGGAACCTACGAGCAGTACTTC.

This clonotype was seen a few times. This chain uses TRBV13 with TRBJ2-7; 11 nucleotides align to TRBD2. In germline, CDR1 is PRHDT, CDR2 FYEKMQ (reference sequence). V trimming: 4 bases; J trimming: 2 bases; junction bases outside the gene matches: 4. CDR3 length: 15 amino acids. The CDR3 sequence: CASSSISGRAYEQYF. The CDR3 DNA reads as TGTGCCAGCAGCTCGATTAGCGGGAGGGCCTACGAGCAGTACTTC. Looking up the rest from reference TRBV13 and TRBJ2-7 gives the full variable domain: AAGVIQSPRHLIKEKRETATLKCYPIPRHDTVYWYQQGPGQDPQFLISFYEKMQSDKGSIPDRFSAQQFSDYHSELNMSSLELGDSALYFCASSSISGRAYEQYFGPGTRLTVT.

The rearrangement uses TRBV6-5 and TRBJ2-5, with 10 bases matching TRBD2. The CDR3 spans 17 residues. In germline, CDR1 is MNHEY, CDR2 SVGAGI. J lost 4 bases, V lost 2 bases, and 10 bases had no gene match. The CDR3 here is CASSYKLAGMRRETQYF. The CDR3 bases are TGTGCCAGCAGTTACAAACTAGCGGGGATGCGGCGAGAGACCCAGTACTTC.

As concerns this clonotype: The junction departs from the called germline gene at one end, perhaps through a read error. The chain has TRBV7-9 and TRBJ2-7; TRBD2 might be the D (6 bases). The V gene's germline CDR1 is SEHNR and CDR2 FQNEAQ (reference sequence). The CDR3 extends over 11 amino acids. The CDR3: CASSTPEGFRF. The CDR3 nucleotides read TGTGCCAGCAGCACACCGGAGGGCTTTCGGTTC.

The CDR3 bases are TGTGCCAGCAGCGTAGGAGATGGGGGAAACTATGGCTACACCTTC. Translation: CASSVGDGGNYGYTF. The chain couples TRBV9 to TRBJ1-2, with a tentative D call TRBD1 (5 bases). Deletions cut 0 bases from V and 2 bases from J, with 11 bases between. Looked up from germline, CDR1 is SGDLS and CDR2 is YYNGEE. There are 15 residues in the CDR3.

In DNA, the CDR3 is TGTGCCAGCAGCTCTCCCGGGACAGGGCCCGGGGGCGAGCAGTACTTC. It encodes CASSSPGTGPGGEQYF. V gene TRBV7-9 combines with J gene TRBJ2-7, with TRBD1 matching over 9 bases. After removal of 4 bases from V and 6 bases from J, the junction contained 13 bases not matched to a gene. The CDR3 runs 16 residues. From germline, CDR1 is SEHNR and CDR2 FQNEAQ (reference sequence).

The chain links TRBV2 to TRBJ2-3; weak D call: TRBD1 (6 bases). The CDR3 is 16 residues long. Germline CDR1 reads SNHLY; CDR2 reads FYNNEI. Trimming shortened V by 6 bases and J by 1 base, and 17 bases separated the two germline ends. The chain's CDR3 is CASSETKGGGTDTQYF. The CDR3 region has the DNA TGTGCCAGCAGCGAGACAAAAGGGGGAGGCACAGATACGCAGTATTTT.

This clonotype has a count of ten or more. The rearrangement joins TRBV9 to TRBJ2-2, with D perhaps TRBD1 (5 bases). The V end lost 0 bases, the J end lost 3 bases, and 9 bases lay between the germline ends. The CDR3 runs to 15 residues. Germline CDR1 is SGDLS and CDR2 is YYNGEE. The CDR3 sequence: CASSVEGYDTGELFF. In DNA form, the CDR3 reads TGTGCCAGCAGCGTAGAGGGGTATGACACCGGGGAGCTGTTTTTT.

The CDR3: CASITPHRSGANVLTF. The DNA for the CDR3 is TGTGCCAGCATTACGCCCCACAGGTCTGGGGCCAACGTCCTGACTTTC. The chain is built from TRBV11-2 and TRBJ2-6; possibly TRBD1 for D (5 bases). Germline V CDR1 and CDR2: SGHAT, FQNNGV. V was clipped by 7 bases and J by 1 base, with 14 bases between them. The CDR3 contains 16 residues.

This clonotype was observed a handful of times. V gene TRBV6-2 or TRBV6-3 combines with J gene TRBJ1-1; no reliable D call. Germline loops: CDR1 MNHEY, CDR2 SVGEGT. CDR3 size: 12 residues. Trimming took 2 bases from V and 6 from J, leaving 7 bases between them. The chain's CDR3 is CASSYPHPEAFF. The CDR3 DNA follows: TGTGCCAGCAGTTACCCACACCCTGAAGCTTTCTTT.

The chain recombines TRBV12-3 or TRBV12-4 with TRBJ2-7, with D perhaps TRBD2 (5 bases). V was pared by 4 bases and J by 6 bases, with 19 bases between. This CDR3 region has 15 residues. CDR3 sequence (DNA): TGTGCCAGCAGTTCCCAGACGGAGCGGTTCGTCGAGCAGTACTTC. The encoded protein is CASSSQTERFVEQYF.

The gene calls are TRBV5-5 and TRBJ2-6; D unclear. The ends were cut back, 0 bases at V and 1 base at J, with 5 bases in the middle. The CDR3 has 15 amino acids. CDR1 is SGHKS and CDR2 is YYEKEE in the germline V gene (reference sequence). The CDR3 DNA reads TGTGCCAGCAGCTTGGTCTTTTCTGGGGCCAACGTCCTGACTTTC. This codes for CASSLVFSGANVLTF.

The chain is built from TRBV29-1 and TRBJ2-7; weak D call: TRBD2 (6 bases). The germline V gene has CDR1 SQVTM and CDR2 ANQGSEA. There are 14 residues in the CDR3. With 4 bases removed from V and 5 bases from J, the gap between germline ends came to 18 bases. The CDR3 here is CSVVVAVEGNEQYF. The CDR3 DNA is TGCAGCGTTGTGGTGGCAGTGGAGGGGAACGAGCAGTACTTC.

This clonotype appeared many times. The genes are TRBV7-3 and TRBJ2-3, with 12 bases that match TRBD1. There are 16 residues in the CDR3. The trim removed 5 bases at V and 5 bases at J, leaving 8 bases unmatched. Germline CDR1 SGHTA, CDR2 FQGTGA. CDR3 sequence reads: CASSQGGQGAGDTQYF. CDR3 nucleotide sequence: TGTGCCAGCAGCCAGGGGGGACAGGGGGCTGGAGATACGCAGTATTTT.

This clonotype was picked up a small number of times. The rearrangement joins TRBV27 to TRBJ2-1; tentatively, D is TRBD1 (5 bases). CDR3 size: 16 residues. Germline V CDR1 and CDR2: MNHEY, SMNVEV (reference sequence). V was trimmed by 3 bases and J by 0 bases, leaving 12 bases between them. The CDR3 DNA follows: TGTGCCAGCAGTTTTTCGCGACAGAGCTCCTACAATGAGCAGTTCTTC. Translated, it gives CASSFSRQSSYNEQFF.

The chain employs TRBV6-2 or TRBV6-3 and TRBJ2-5, with D possibly TRBD1 on 5 matching bases. CDR1 and CDR2 (germline): MNHEY, SVGEGT. Trimming pared 2 bases from V and 5 bases from J, leaving 9 bases between. The length of the CDR3 is 13 residues. The CDR3 here is CASSYAGLETQYF. DNA for the CDR3: TGTGCCAGCAGTTACGCAGGGTTGGAGACCCAGTACTTC.

The genes are TRBV14 and TRBJ1-4; the D gene is possibly TRBD1 (6 bases). This CDR3 contains 14 residues. Trimming removed 4 bases from V and 8 bases from J, with 14 bases in between. Germline V gene lookup returns CDR1 SGHDN and CDR2 FVKESK. The CDR3 here is CASSPYRVSEKLFF. The CDR3 DNA reads TGTGCCAGCAGCCCCTACAGGGTTTCGGAAAAACTGTTTTTT. Looking up the rest from reference TRBV14 and TRBJ1-4 gives the full variable domain: EAGVTQFPSHSVIEKGQTVTLRCDPISGHDNLYWYRRVMGKEIKFLLHFVKESKQDESGMPNNRFLAERTGGTYSTLKVQPAELEDSGVYFCASSPYRVSEKLFFGSGTQLSVL.

V and J are TRBV13 and TRBJ2-7; D is ambiguous. Germline loops: CDR1 PRHDT, CDR2 FYEKMQ (reference sequence). The CDR3 extends over 12 amino acids. Trimming shortened V by 5 bases and J by 2 bases, and 7 bases separated the two germline ends. CDR3 DNA sequence: TGTGCCAGCAGCGAATATCCCTACGAGCAGTACTTC. Encoded protein: CASSEYPYEQYF.

This clonotype was observed a few times. The chain's CDR3 is CSAKDRPTNYGYTF. The CDR3, as DNA: TGCAGTGCTAAAGACAGGCCAACGAACTATGGCTACACCTTC. This sequence joins TRBV20-1 and TRBJ1-2; D is perhaps TRBD1 (6 bases). Germline V gives CDR1 DFQATT, CDR2 SNEGSKA (reference sequence). CDR3 length equals 14 residues. V gave up 4 bases and J gave up 2 bases, with 14 bases separating them.

This clonotype occurred a few times. The V and J genes are TRBV7-9 and TRBJ1-5, with a tentative D call TRBD1 (5 bases). This CDR3 region has 15 residues. Germline CDR1 and CDR2: SEHNR and FQNEAQ (reference sequence). V was trimmed by 5 bases and J by 5 bases, leaving 16 bases between them. The CDR3 DNA sequence: TGTGCCAGCAGCGCCGACGGGACGCCCTATCAGCCCCAGCATTTT. The encoded protein is CASSADGTPYQPQHF. The full variable domain, in which reference TRBV7-9 and TRBJ1-5 provide the parts outside the CDR3, is DTGVSQNPRHKITKRGQNVTFRCDPISEHNRLYWYRQTLGQGPEFLTYFQNEAQLEKSRLLSDRFSAERPKGSFSTLEIQRTEQGDSAMYLCASSADGTPYQPQHFGDGTRLSIL.